This T cell receptor (beta chain) was recorded in a study of Graves' ophthalmopathy and Graves' hyperthyroidism. Amplification targeted the TCR beta CDR3 regions, with RNA transcripts as the source material. First-round RT-PCR used HTBI primers; second-round multiplex PCR followed. TCRdb processed the multiplex PCR reads anew with MiXCR; each CDR3 protein has one entry. The sample has 350,000 to 400,000 distinct CDR3 sequences, approximately 20% seen once. Pregnant or lactating patients and those with other autoimmune diseases or uncontrolled infections were excluded. This clonotype was detected many times. The CDR3 loop spans 12 amino acids. The germline V gene encodes CDR1 MDHEN and CDR2 SYDVKM. Trimming took 3 bases from V and 2 from J, leaving 5 bases between them.

The genes are TRBV28 and TRBJ2-7; D is unclear. Material: peripheral blood. This receptor was taken from a woman aged 18-29 years with Graves' ophthalmopathy. CDR3 sequence reads: CASSLRAYEQYF. The CDR3 DNA reads as TGTGCCAGCAGTTTGCGAGCCTACGAGCAGTACTTC.